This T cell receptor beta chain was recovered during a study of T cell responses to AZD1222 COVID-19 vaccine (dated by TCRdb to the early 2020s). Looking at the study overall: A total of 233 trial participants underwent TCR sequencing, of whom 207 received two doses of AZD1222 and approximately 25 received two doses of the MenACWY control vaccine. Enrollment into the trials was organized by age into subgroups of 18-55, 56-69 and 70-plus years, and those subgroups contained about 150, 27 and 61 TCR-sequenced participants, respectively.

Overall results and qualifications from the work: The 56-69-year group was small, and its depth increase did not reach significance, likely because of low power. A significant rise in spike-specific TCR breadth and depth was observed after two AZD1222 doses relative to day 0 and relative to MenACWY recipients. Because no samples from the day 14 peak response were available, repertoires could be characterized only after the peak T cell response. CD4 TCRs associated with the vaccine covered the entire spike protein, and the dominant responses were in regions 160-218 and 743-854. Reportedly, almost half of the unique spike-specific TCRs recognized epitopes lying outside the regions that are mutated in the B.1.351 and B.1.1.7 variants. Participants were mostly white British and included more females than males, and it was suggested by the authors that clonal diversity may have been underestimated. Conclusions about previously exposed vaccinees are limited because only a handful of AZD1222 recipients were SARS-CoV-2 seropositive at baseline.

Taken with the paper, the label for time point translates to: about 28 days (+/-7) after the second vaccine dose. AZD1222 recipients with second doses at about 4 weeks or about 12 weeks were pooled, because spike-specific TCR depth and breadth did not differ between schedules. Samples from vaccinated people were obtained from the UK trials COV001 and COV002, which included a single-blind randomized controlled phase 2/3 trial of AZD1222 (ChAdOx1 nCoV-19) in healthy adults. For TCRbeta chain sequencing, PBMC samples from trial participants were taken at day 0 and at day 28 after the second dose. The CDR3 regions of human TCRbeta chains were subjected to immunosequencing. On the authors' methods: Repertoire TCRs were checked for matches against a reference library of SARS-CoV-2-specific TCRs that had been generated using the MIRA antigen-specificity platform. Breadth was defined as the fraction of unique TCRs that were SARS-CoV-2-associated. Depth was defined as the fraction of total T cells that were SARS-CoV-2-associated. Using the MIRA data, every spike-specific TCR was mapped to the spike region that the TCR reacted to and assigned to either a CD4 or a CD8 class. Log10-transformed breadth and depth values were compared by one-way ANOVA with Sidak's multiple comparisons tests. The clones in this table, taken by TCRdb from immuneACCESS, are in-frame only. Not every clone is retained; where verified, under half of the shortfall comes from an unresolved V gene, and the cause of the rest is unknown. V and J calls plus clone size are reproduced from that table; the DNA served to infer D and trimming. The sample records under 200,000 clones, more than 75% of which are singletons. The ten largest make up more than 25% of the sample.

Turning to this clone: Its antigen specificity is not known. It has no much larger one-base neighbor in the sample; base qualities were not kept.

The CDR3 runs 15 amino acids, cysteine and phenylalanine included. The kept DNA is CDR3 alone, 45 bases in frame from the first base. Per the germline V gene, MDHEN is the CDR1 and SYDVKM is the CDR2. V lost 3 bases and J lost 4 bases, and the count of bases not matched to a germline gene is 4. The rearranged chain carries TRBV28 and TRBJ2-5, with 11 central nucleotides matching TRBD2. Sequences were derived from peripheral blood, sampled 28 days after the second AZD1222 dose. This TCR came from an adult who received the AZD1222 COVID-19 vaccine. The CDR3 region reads CASSLPGLAAETQYF. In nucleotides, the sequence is TGTGCCAGCAGTTTGCCGGGACTAGCGGCAGAGACCCAGTACTTC.